These 15 T cell receptor beta chains were sequenced from one sample in a study of OX40 agonist ivuxolimab in advanced cancers. TCRdb's table, derived via immunoSEQ multiplex PCR, lists solely in-frame clones and lacks some. Among 65,000 to 80,000 clones listed, 80% to 90% were seen once. The sample was CD4+ or CD8+ T cells sorted from blood, taken in a trial of the OX40 agonist ivuxolimab. These receptors were collected from an adult with an advanced solid tumor such as melanoma, head and neck, liver or kidney cancer.

This chain joins TRBV19 and TRBJ2-5; D is ambiguous. Trimming removed 11 bases at V and 11 bases at J, with 15 bases between. The CDR3 runs 10 residues. In germline, CDR1 is LNHDA, CDR2 SQIVND (reference sequence). Here the CDR3 DNA reads TGTGCCCCAGTCGTGCCTGCGCAGTACTTC. Translation gives CAPVVPAQYF.

The rearrangement joins TRBV9 to TRBJ2-7, with D perhaps matching TRBD1 or TRBD2 (5 bases each). The CDR3 has 13 amino acids. Trimming shortened V by 6 bases and J by 2 bases, and 12 bases separated the two germline ends. CDR1 and CDR2 from the germline V gene are SGDLS and YYNGEE. The CDR3 reads CASNRDGTYEQYF. CDR3 nucleotides: TGTGCCAGCAACCGGGACGGAACCTACGAGCAGTACTTC.

This rearrangement joins TRBV5-6 to TRBJ1-2; D uncertain. The V gene lost 0 bases and the J gene lost 9 bases, with 12 bases spanning the gap. The germline V gene encodes CDR1 SGHDT and CDR2 YYEEEE. This CDR3 comprises 13 residues. CDR3 sequence (DNA): TGTGCCAGCAGCTTGGTTCGGGGTGGGAGCTACACCTTC. Protein product: CASSLVRGGSYTF.

The chain combines TRBV4-1 with TRBJ1-2, with 9 bases identical to TRBD1. After removal of 0 bases from V and 7 bases from J, the junction contained 3 bases not matched to a gene. The germline V gene has CDR1 MGHRA and CDR2 YSYEKL. The CDR3 has 14 residues. This CDR3 is CASSQDLGQGGYTF. Here the CDR3 DNA reads TGCGCCAGCAGCCAAGATCTGGGACAGGGTGGCTACACCTTC.

The chain employs TRBV18 and TRBJ2-1; D gene unclear. The germline CDR1 and CDR2 sequences are KGHSH and LQKENI. This CDR3 comprises 13 residues. The ends were cut back, 3 bases at V and 6 bases at J, with 9 bases in the middle. CDR3 sequence: CASSPSYSNEQFF. The CDR3 nucleotides are TGTGCCAGCTCACCGTCTTACAGCAATGAGCAGTTCTTC. The full variable domain, rest sourced from reference TRBV18 and TRBJ2-1, is NAGVMQNPRHLVRRRGQEARLRCSPMKGHSHVYWYRQLPEEGLKFMVYLQKENIIDESGMPKERFSAEFPKEGPSILRIQQVVRGDSAAYFCASSPSYSNEQFFGPGTRLTVL.

The genes are TRBV7-9 and TRBJ2-7; D unclear. The germline gives CDR1 SEHNR, CDR2 FQNEAQ (reference sequence). This CDR3 comprises 14 residues. Trimming took 5 bases from V and 5 from J, leaving 16 bases between them. CDR3 in amino acids: CASSPKESFNEQYF. The CDR3 DNA follows: TGTGCCAGCAGCCCTAAAGAGTCCTTTAACGAGCAGTACTTC.

The chain joins TRBV30 to TRBJ1-5; no clear D. Germline values: CDR1 GTSNPN, CDR2 SVGIG (reference sequence). CDR3 length: 14 residues. V was pared by 3 bases and J by 5 bases, with 14 bases between. The CDR3 sequence is CAWSIKADHQPQHF. CDR3 bases: TGTGCCTGGAGCATAAAGGCAGACCATCAGCCCCAGCATTTT.

This chain uses TRBV7-3 with TRBJ2-3, with D hard to call. This CDR3 has 14 residues. V lost 2 bases and J 1 base, leaving 7 bases between the germline ends. Germline CDR1 SGHTA, CDR2 FQGTGA. The CDR3 DNA is TGTGCCAGCAGCTTACTTGGGGGCACAGATACGCAGTATTTT. Encoded protein: CASSLLGGTDTQYF.

J is TRBJ2-7 and V is TRBV10-2; D may be TRBD1 (6 bases). The CDR3 contains 13 residues. V shed 4 bases and J shed 3 bases, with 10 bases lying between them. The V gene's germline CDR1 is WSHSY and CDR2 SAAADI. The CDR3 nucleotides are TGCGCCAGCAGTGTAAACAGGGACTACGAGCAGTACTTC. Protein: CASSVNRDYEQYF.

This clone showed up just a few times. This chain joins TRBV29-1 and TRBJ2-5; weak D call: TRBD1 (6 bases). V lost 5 bases and J 6 bases, leaving 13 bases between the germline ends. Germline CDR1 and CDR2: SQVTM and ANQGSEA. The length of the CDR3 is 12 residues. CDR3 in DNA: TGCAGCGTTATACAGGGACAACAGACCCAGTACTTC. It translates to CSVIQGQQTQYF.

The CDR3 spells CASSPSSGLNEQFF. In DNA, the CDR3 is TGTGCCAGCAGCCCCTCTAGCGGGCTCAATGAGCAGTTCTTC. V and J are TRBV7-2 and TRBJ2-1, with TRBD2 identical over 8 bases. CDR3 length equals 14 residues. The germline V gene encodes CDR1 SGHTA and CDR2 FQGNSA. V was pared by 5 bases and J by 6 bases, with 6 bases of the junction left unmatched.

This chain uses TRBV5-1 with TRBJ2-5; D might be TRBD1 or TRBD2, each matching 6 bases. The CDR3 is 14 amino acids. Trimming took off 4 bases at V and 1 base at J, with 11 bases between the two ends. The V gene's germline CDR1 is SGHRS and CDR2 YFSETQ. The CDR3 reads CASSHGGSQETQYF. CDR3 nucleotides: TGCGCCAGCAGCCACGGGGGCTCCCAAGAGACCCAGTACTTC.

The CDR3 sequence is CASRLAPEEGTEAFF. In DNA, the CDR3 is TGTGCCAGTAGACTGGCCCCGGAAGAGGGCACTGAAGCTTTCTTT. V and J are TRBV19 and TRBJ1-1; D gene uncertain. V was shortened by 6 bases and J by 4 bases, with 18 bases between the two germline ends. CDR1 is LNHDA and CDR2 is SQIVND in the germline V gene (reference sequence). There are 15 residues in the CDR3.

CDR3 protein: CSARRNNEQFF. In DNA, the CDR3 is TGCAGTGCTAGACGGAACAATGAGCAGTTCTTC. This sequence joins TRBV20-1 and TRBJ2-1; D remains unclear. This CDR3 contains 11 residues. With 2 bases removed from V and 5 bases from J, the gap between germline ends came to 4 bases. CDR1 and CDR2 from the germline V gene are DFQATT and SNEGSKA (reference sequence).

The chain recombines TRBV11-2 with TRBJ1-5, with TRBD1 identical over 9 bases. The CDR3 consists of 17 residues. Germline loops: CDR1 SGHAT, CDR2 FQNNGV. Trimming at V came to 5 bases and at J to 2 bases, leaving 10 bases not matched to a gene. CDR3 nucleotides: TGTGCCAGCAGCCCCGGGACAGGGACTATGGGCAATCAGCCCCAGCATTTT. It codes for CASSPGTGTMGNQPQHF.